Sequencing of this TCR beta chain was carried out in a study of cytomegalovirus exposure and HLA in healthy donors. A multiplex PCR was run with 60 Vbeta primers and 13 Jbeta primers. Assay: immunoSEQ multiplex PCR; the TCRdb copy retains only in-frame clones and omits some. The sample carries over 70,000 clones, roughly 70% recorded once. There are 15 residues in the CDR3. Trimming took 5 bases from V and 3 from J; bases not matched to a gene: 3. Germline V gene lookup returns CDR1 LGHNA and CDR2 YSLEER. The sequencing sample was made of PBMCs. This chain uses TRBV4-3 with TRBJ1-4; TRBD1 agrees at 10 bases. The TCR was taken from a woman in her fifties or sixties in good health and CMV-seropositive. This CDR3 reads CASSSGQGPNEKLFF. CDR3 sequence (DNA): TGCGCCAGCAGCTCGGGACAGGGGCCTAATGAAAAACTGTTTTTT.